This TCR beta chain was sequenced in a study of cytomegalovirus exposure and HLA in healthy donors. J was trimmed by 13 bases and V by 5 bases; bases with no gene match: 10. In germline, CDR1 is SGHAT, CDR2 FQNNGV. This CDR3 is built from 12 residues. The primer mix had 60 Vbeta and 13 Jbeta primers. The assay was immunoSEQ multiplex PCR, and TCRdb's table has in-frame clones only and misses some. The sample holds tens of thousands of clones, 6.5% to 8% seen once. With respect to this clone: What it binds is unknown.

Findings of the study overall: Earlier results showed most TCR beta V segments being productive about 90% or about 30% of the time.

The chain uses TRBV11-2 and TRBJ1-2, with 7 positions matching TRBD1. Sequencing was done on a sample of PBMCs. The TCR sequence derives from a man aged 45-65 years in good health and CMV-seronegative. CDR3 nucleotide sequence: TGTGCCAGCAGCAAAGACAGGGCCGACGGCACCTTC. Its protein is CASSKDRADGTF.